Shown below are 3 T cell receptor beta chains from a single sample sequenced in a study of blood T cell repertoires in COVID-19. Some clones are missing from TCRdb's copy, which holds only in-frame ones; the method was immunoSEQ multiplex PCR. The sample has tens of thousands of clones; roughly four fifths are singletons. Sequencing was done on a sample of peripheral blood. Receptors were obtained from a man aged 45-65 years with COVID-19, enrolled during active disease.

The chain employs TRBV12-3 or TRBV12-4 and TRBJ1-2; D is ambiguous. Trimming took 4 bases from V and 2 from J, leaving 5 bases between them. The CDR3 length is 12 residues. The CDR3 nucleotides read TGTGCCAGCAGTTCACAGAACTATGGCTACACCTTC. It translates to CASSSQNYGYTF.

CDR3 amino acids: CAISEGGTGGGTTEAFF. The CDR3 nucleotides are TGTGCCATCAGTGAAGGAGGGACAGGGGGCGGGACAACTGAAGCTTTCTTT. This rearrangement joins TRBV10-3 to TRBJ1-1, with 12 bases aligning to TRBD1. Germline V gene data show CDR1 as ENHRY and CDR2 as SYGVKD. CDR3 length: 17 amino acids. V shed 3 bases and J 5 bases; nucleotides not matched to a gene: 10.

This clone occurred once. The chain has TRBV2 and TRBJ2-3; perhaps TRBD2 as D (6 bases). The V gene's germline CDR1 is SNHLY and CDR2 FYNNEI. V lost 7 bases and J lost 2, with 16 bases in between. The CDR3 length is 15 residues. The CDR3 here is CASKRDSGNTDTQYF. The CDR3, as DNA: TGTGCCAGCAAGAGGGATAGCGGAAACACAGATACGCAGTATTTT. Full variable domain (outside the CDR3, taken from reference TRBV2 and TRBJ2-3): EPEVTQTPSHQVTQMGQEVILRCVPISNHLYFYWYRQILGQKVEFLVSFYNNEISEKSEIFDDQFSVERPDGSNFTLKIRSTKLEDSAMYFCASKRDSGNTDTQYFGPGTRLTVL.